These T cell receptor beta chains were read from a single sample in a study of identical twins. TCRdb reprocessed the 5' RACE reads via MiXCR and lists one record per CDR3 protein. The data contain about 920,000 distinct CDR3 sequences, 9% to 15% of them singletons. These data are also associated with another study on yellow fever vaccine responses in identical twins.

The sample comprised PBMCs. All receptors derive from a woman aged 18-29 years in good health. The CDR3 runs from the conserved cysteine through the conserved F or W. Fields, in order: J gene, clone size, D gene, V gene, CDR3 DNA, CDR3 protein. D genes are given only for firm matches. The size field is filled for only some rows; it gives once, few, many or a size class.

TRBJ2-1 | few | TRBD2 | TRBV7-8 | TGTGCCAGCAGCTCCCCGTCTAGCGGACCCTACAATGAGCAGTTCTTC | CASSSPSSGPYNEQFF
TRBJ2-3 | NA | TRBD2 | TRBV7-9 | TGTGCCAGCAGCTTATCCGAGCGGGGCCAGGGCACAGATACGCAGTATTTT | CASSLSERGQGTDTQYF
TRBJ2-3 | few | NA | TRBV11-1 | TGTGCCAGCAGCCGGGACTTCCGCACGGGGGATACGCAGTATTTT | CASSRDFRTGDTQYF
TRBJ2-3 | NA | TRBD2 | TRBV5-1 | TGCGCCAGCAGCTCGCCGGGACTAGTAGGAGATACGCAGTATTTT | CASSSPGLVGDTQYF
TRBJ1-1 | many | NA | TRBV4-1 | TGCGCCAGCAGCCAAGAGGTACAGAACACTGAAGCTTTCTTT | CASSQEVQNTEAFF
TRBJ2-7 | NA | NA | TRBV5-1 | TGCGCCAGCAGCTCTGACCCCGCGGGCTCCTACGAGCAGTACTTC | CASSSDPAGSYEQYF
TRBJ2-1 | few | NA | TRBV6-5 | TGTGCCAGCAGATACAGCTTACAGGGCAATGAGCAGTTCTTC | CASRYSLQGNEQFF
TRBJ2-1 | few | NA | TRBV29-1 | TGCAGCGTTCTAGGGGCAGCCTACAATGAGCAGTTCTTC | CSVLGAAYNEQFF
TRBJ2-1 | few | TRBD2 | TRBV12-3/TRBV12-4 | TGTGCCAGCAGCCTGGGGCACGGGGAGGGCCTCAATGAGCAGTTCTTC | CASSLGHGEGLNEQFF
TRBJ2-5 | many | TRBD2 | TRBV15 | TGTGCCACCAGCAGAGGTGCACTAGCGGACTTGAAGACCCAGTACTTC | CATSRGALADLKTQYF
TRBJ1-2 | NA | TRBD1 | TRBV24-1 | TGTGCCACCAGTGATTCGGACAGGGGACATGATGGCTACACCTTC | CATSDSDRGHDGYTF
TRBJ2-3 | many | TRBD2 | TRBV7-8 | TGTGCCAGCAGCTTACTAGCGGGGTCTTTTTCCACAGATACGCAGTATTTT | CASSLLAGSFSTDTQYF
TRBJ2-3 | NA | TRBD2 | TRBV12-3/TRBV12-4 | TGTGCCAGCAGTTCAGGACTAGTGGTTGGAGATACGCAGTATTTT | CASSSGLVVGDTQYF
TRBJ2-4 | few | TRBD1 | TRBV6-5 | TGTGCCAGCAGTTATGCGCGAGCCGAACAGGGGAATCTTCAGTACTTC | CASSYARAEQGNLQYF
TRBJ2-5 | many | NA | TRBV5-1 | TGCGCCAGCAGCTTGGGCGGGGTACTATACGAAGAGACCCAGTACTTC | CASSLGGVLYEETQYF
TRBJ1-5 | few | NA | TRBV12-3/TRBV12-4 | TGTGCCAGCAGTTTCTGGGCTCAGCCCCAGCATTTT | CASSFWAQPQHF
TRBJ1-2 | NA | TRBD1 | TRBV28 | TGTGCCAGTACCGACAGGGCTCATGGCTACACCTTC | CASTDRAHGYTF
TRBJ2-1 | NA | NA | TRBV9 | TGTGCCAGCAGCGTACGGGAATGGTACAATGAGCAGTTCTTC | CASSVREWYNEQFF
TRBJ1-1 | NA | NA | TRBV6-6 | TGTGCCAGCAGTTACGACTTAACTGAAGCTTTCTTT | CASSYDLTEAFF
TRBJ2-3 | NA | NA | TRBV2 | TGTGCCAGCAGGCGGGATTACACAGATACGCAGTATTTT | CASRRDYTDTQYF
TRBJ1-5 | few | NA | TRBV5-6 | TGTGCCAGCAGCACCGGGACTTTAGGTCAGCCCCAGCATTTT | CASSTGTLGQPQHF
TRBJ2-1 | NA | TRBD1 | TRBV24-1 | TGTGCCACCAGTGGACAGGGTGGTTCCTACAATGAGCAGTTCTTC | CATSGQGGSYNEQFF
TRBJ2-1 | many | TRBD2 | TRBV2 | TGTGCCAGCAGTGATCCTGAAATGGGACTAGCGGACAATGAGCAGTTCTTC | CASSDPEMGLADNEQFF
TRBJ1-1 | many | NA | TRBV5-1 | TGCGCCAGCAGCGGCCCGACCGACCTTACTGAAGCTTTCTTT | CASSGPTDLTEAFF
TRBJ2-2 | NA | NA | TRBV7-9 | TGTGCCAGCAGCTTAGTAGGTGTCCTCGGGGAGCTGTTTTTT | CASSLVGVLGELFF
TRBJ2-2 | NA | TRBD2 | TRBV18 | TGTGCCAGCTCACCCGGACTAGCGGGAGTTGGGAACACCGGGGAGCTGTTTTTT | CASSPGLAGVGNTGELFF
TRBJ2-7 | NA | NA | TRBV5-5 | TGTGCCAGCAGCGCATCAGGGAGCTCCTACGAGCAGTACTTC | CASSASGSSYEQYF
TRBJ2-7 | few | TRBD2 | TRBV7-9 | TGTGCCAGCAGCTTAGAACGGGTTAGCGGGAGCTCTCGCGAGCAGTACTTC | CASSLERVSGSSREQYF
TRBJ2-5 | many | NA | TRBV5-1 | TGCGCCAGCAGCCGGGTTCCCGGAGTAGGAGAGACCCAGTACTTC | CASSRVPGVGETQYF
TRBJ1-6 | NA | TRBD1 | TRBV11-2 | TGTGCCAGCAGCCACAGCACAGGGGCTAGTTCACCCCTCCACTTT | CASSHSTGASSPLHF
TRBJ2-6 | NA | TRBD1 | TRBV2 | TGTGCCAGCAGTGGGAGACAGGGTACTGGGGCCAACGTCCTGACTTTC | CASSGRQGTGANVLTF
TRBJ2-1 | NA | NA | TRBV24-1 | TGTGCCACCAGTGATTTAAGGGGCAGCGACAATGAGCAGTTCTTC | CATSDLRGSDNEQFF
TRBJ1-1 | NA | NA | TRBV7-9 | TGTGCCAGCAGCTTAACAGATGAAGCTTTCTTT | CASSLTDEAFF
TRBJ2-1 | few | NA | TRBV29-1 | TGCAGCGTTGAAGTCCCTCCATACAACAATGAGCAGTTCTTC | CSVEVPPYNNEQFF
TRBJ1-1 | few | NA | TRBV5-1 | TGCGCCAGCACCCCTCAGGACGGAGGTGAAGCTTTCTTT | CASTPQDGGEAFF
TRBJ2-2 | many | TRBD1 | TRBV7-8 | TGTGCCAGCAGCATGACAGGGGGCGTCACCGGGGAGCTGTTTTTT | CASSMTGGVTGELFF
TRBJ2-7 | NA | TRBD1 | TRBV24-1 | TGTGCCACCAGTGATACCCGGCCGGACAGGGGGCGTCCCTACGAGCAGTACTTC | CATSDTRPDRGRPYEQYF
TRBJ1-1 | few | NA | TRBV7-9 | TGTGCCAGCAGCCGCGGCCGTGTCCAGGGGATGAACACTGAAGCTTTCTTT | CASSRGRVQGMNTEAFF
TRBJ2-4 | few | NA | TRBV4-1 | TGCGCCAGCAGCCAAGAAGCCAGGGGTGGAGACATTCAGTACTTC | CASSQEARGGDIQYF
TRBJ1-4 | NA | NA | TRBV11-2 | TGTGCCAGCAGCCGGCAGGCGACAATTAATGAAAAACTGTTTTTT | CASSRQATINEKLFF
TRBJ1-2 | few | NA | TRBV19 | TGTGCCACCCTCCCTACTCGAGAAATCCTCGGCTATGGCTACACCTTC | CATLPTREILGYGYTF
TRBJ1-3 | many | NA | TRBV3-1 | TGTGCCAGCAGCCGGTCTGATGCTGGAAACACCATATATTTT | CASSRSDAGNTIYF
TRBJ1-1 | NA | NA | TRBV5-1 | TGCGCCAGCCGGGAGGGCGCCTCGAACACTGAAGCTTTCTTT | CASREGASNTEAFF
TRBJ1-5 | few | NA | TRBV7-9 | TGTGCCAGCAGCCCCCCGGGAAGGGATCAGCCCCAGCATTTT | CASSPPGRDQPQHF
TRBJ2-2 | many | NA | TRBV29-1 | TGCAGCGTTGGTCTCGGCAACACCGGGGAGCTGTTTTTT | CSVGLGNTGELFF
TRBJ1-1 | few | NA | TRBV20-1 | TGCAGTGCAGAGAATATGGCAATGAACACTGAAGCTTTCTTT | CSAENMAMNTEAFF
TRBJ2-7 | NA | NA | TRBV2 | TGTGCCAGCAGTGGAGAGTACGAGCAGTACTTC | CASSGEYEQYF